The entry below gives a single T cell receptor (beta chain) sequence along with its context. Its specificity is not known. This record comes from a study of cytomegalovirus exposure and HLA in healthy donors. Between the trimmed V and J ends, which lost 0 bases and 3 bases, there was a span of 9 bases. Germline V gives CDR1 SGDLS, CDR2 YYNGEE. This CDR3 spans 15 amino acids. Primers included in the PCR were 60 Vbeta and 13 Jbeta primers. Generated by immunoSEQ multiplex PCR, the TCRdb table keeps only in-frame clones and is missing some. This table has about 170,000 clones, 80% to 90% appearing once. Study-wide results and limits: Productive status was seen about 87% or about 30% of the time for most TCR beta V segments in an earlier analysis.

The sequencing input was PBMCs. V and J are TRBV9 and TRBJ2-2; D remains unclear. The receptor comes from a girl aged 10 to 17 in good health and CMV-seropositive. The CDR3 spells CASSVGPKYTGELFF. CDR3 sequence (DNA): TGTGCCAGCAGCGTAGGGCCGAAGTACACCGGGGAGCTGTTTTTT.